This is a list of T cell receptor beta chains from one sample in a study of cytomegalovirus exposure and HLA in healthy donors. Sequencing was performed with immunoSEQ multiplex PCR; in TCRdb, only in-frame clones are kept and a portion is missing. The sample yields about 170,000 clones, 76% seen once. The sequencing input was PBMCs. All receptors come from a female donor in good health and CMV-seronegative. The CDR3 runs from the conserved cysteine through the conserved F or W. Fields, in order: V gene, J gene, CDR3 length, D gene, CDR3 protein. D genes are given only for firm matches.

v_call: TRBV30
j_call: TRBJ2-3
cdr3_length: 12
d_call: NA
cdr3_aa: CARGAGADTQYF

v_call: TRBV11-2
j_call: TRBJ1-2
cdr3_length: 14
d_call: TRBD1
cdr3_aa: CASSHSGTGKGYTF

v_call: TRBV15
j_call: TRBJ2-7
cdr3_length: 15
d_call: TRBD1
cdr3_aa: CATSRARQGGYEQYF

v_call: TRBV2
j_call: TRBJ2-1
cdr3_length: 13
d_call: NA
cdr3_aa: CASSEALLAKQFF

v_call: TRBV5-1
j_call: TRBJ1-1
cdr3_length: 15
d_call: NA
cdr3_aa: CASSILSTGNTEAFF

v_call: TRBV6-1
j_call: TRBJ1-2
cdr3_length: 12
d_call: NA
cdr3_aa: CASTPGWVGYTF

v_call: TRBV28
j_call: TRBJ1-5
cdr3_length: 16
d_call: TRBD1
cdr3_aa: CASITRDRVSNRPQHF

v_call: TRBV7-2
j_call: TRBJ1-2
cdr3_length: 15
d_call: TRBD1
cdr3_aa: CASSPRQGDTYGYTF

v_call: TRBV5-1
j_call: TRBJ2-2
cdr3_length: 16
d_call: NA
cdr3_aa: CASSPGGRIGAGELFF

v_call: TRBV19
j_call: TRBJ1-2
cdr3_length: 13
d_call: NA
cdr3_aa: CASSILTGYGYTF

v_call: TRBV28
j_call: TRBJ2-6
cdr3_length: 17
d_call: NA
cdr3_aa: CASSLGGYLSGANVLTF

v_call: TRBV7-9
j_call: TRBJ1-5
cdr3_length: 15
d_call: TRBD1
cdr3_aa: CASSPQGASNQPQHF

v_call: TRBV6-1
j_call: TRBJ2-3
cdr3_length: 15
d_call: TRBD1
cdr3_aa: CASSARTGVADTQYF

v_call: TRBV5-1
j_call: TRBJ1-6
cdr3_length: 14
d_call: TRBD1
cdr3_aa: CASSPGQPNSPLHF

v_call: TRBV11-1
j_call: NA
cdr3_length: 16
d_call: NA
cdr3_aa: CASSLLELAKFHEQYF

v_call: TRBV4-2
j_call: TRBJ2-7
cdr3_length: 14
d_call: NA
cdr3_aa: CASSPAGLSYEQYF

v_call: TRBV9
j_call: TRBJ2-7
cdr3_length: 15
d_call: TRBD1
cdr3_aa: CASSVGQGAGYEQYF

v_call: TRBV7-2
j_call: NA
cdr3_length: 14
d_call: TRBD1
cdr3_aa: CASSRDSASYEQYF